The 4 T cell receptor beta chains given below trace back to one sample, sequenced in a study of blood T cell repertoires in COVID-19. Profiled with immunoSEQ multiplex PCR; TCRdb holds only in-frame clones, not every one. Among more than 40,000 clones listed, 65% to 85% were seen once. Sequenced sample: peripheral blood. The receptors were sampled from a man in his forties or fifties with active COVID-19.

This clone was recorded only once. This chain links TRBV18 with TRBJ1-2, with TRBD1 identical over 10 bases. The CDR3 is made up of 15 amino acids. Germline values: CDR1 KGHSH, CDR2 LQKENI. With V trimmed by 4 bases and J by 4 bases, 6 bases remained unmatched. CDR3 nucleotides: TGTGCCAGCTCACGAGACAGGGGGCTCTCCTATGGCTACACCTTC. Protein: CASSRDRGLSYGYTF.

The chain is built from TRBV5-1 and TRBJ2-5, with D possibly matching TRBD2 (5 bases). V was shortened by 0 bases and J by 1 base, with 10 bases between the two germline ends. CDR1 SGHRS and CDR2 YFSETQ come from the germline V gene. This CDR3 has 15 residues. Here the CDR3 reads CASSLAGSVQETQYF. CDR3 sequence (DNA): TGCGCCAGCAGCTTGGCGGGGTCGGTCCAAGAGACCCAGTACTTC.

The chain combines TRBV5-1 with TRBJ2-7, with TRBD2 as a possible D gene (6 bases). Germline V lookup: CDR1 SGHRS, CDR2 YFSETQ. The CDR3 is 12 amino acids. Trimming removed 4 bases from V and 3 bases from J, with 8 bases in between. The CDR3 sequence is CASSGGNYEQYF. CDR3 sequence (DNA): TGCGCCAGCAGCGGAGGGAACTACGAGCAGTACTTC. Full variable domain (outside the CDR3, taken from reference TRBV5-1 and TRBJ2-7): KAGVTQTPRYLIKTRGQQVTLSCSPISGHRSVSWYQQTPGQGLQFLFEYFSETQRNKGNFPGRFSGRQFSNSRSEMNVSTLELGDSALYLCASSGGNYEQYFGPGTRLTVT.

This rearrangement joins TRBV5-1 to TRBJ2-7, with D possibly being TRBD2 (5 bases). CDR3 size: 14 residues. The germline gives CDR1 SGHRS, CDR2 YFSETQ. V lost 4 bases and J lost 4, with 15 bases in between. CDR3 in amino acids: CASSPDSQEYEQYF. DNA of the CDR3: TGCGCCAGCAGCCCGGACTCCCAGGAGTACGAGCAGTACTTC. Together with reference TRBV5-1 and TRBJ2-7, the CDR3 gives the full variable domain: KAGVTQTPRYLIKTRGQQVTLSCSPISGHRSVSWYQQTPGQGLQFLFEYFSETQRNKGNFPGRFSGRQFSNSRSEMNVSTLELGDSALYLCASSPDSQEYEQYFGPGTRLTVT.